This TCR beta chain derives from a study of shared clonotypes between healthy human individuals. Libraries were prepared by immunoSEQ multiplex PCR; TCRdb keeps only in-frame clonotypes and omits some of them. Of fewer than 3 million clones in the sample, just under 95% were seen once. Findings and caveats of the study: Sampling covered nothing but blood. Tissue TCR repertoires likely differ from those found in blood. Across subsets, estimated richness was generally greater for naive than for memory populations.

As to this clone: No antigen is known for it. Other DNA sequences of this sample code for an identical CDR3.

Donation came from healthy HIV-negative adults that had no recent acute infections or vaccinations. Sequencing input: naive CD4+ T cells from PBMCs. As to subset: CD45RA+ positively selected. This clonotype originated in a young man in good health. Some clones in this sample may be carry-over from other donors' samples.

This CDR3 is CASSSQGQETQYF. The CDR3 DNA is TGTGCCAGCAGCTCACAGGGGCAAGAGACCCAGTACTTC. This chain joins TRBV7-3 and TRBJ2-5, with 7 nucleotides matching TRBD1. J was trimmed by 2 bases and V by 4 bases; bases with no gene match: 1. The germline V gene encodes CDR1 SGHTA and CDR2 FQGTGA. The CDR3 has 13 amino acids.